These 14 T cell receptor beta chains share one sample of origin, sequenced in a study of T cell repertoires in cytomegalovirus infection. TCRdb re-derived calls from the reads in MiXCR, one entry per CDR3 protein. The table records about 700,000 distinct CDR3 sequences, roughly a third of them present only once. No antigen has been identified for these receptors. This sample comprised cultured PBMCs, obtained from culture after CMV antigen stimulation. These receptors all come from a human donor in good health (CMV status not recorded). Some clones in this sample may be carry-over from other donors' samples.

CDR3 DNA sequence: TGTGCCAGCAGCTCAGTGGGACCAGACGAGCAGTACTTC. Amino acid sequence: CASSSVGPDEQYF. The chain joins TRBV7-2 to TRBJ2-7; D is perhaps TRBD1 or TRBD2 (5 bases each). Germline loops: CDR1 SGHTA, CDR2 FQGNSA. Between the trimmed V and J ends, which lost 4 bases and 5 bases, there was a span of 12 bases. The CDR3 extends over 13 amino acids.

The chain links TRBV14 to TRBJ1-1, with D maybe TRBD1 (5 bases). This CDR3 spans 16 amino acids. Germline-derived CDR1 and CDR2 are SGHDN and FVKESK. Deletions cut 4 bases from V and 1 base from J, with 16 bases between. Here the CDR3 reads CASSLLGDGGNTEAFF. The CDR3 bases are TGTGCCAGCAGCCTCCTGGGGGATGGTGGGAACACTGAAGCTTTCTTT. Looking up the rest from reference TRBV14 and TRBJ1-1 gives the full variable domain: EAGVTQFPSHSVIEKGQTVTLRCDPISGHDNLYWYRRVMGKEIKFLLHFVKESKQDESGMPNNRFLAERTGGTYSTLKVQPAELEDSGVYFCASSLLGDGGNTEAFFGQGTRLTVV.

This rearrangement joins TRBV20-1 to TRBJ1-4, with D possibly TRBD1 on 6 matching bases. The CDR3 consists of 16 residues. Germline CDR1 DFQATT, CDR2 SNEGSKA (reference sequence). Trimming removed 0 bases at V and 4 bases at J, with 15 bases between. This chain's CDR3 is CSARDLRGLGNEKLFF. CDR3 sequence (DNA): TGCAGTGCTAGAGATCTCCGGGGGCTGGGTAATGAAAAACTGTTTTTT.

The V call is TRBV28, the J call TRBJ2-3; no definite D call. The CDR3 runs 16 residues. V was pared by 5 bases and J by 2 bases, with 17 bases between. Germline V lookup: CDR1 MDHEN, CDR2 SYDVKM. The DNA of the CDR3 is TGTGCCAGCAGTCCCCGACCGGGTTCGTCCACAGATACGCAGTATTTT. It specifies CASSPRPGSSTDTQYF.

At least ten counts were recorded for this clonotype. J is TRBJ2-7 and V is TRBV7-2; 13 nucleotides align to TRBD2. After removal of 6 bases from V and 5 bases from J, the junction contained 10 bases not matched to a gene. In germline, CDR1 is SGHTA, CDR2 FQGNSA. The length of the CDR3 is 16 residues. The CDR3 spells CASSRQLAGGPHEQYF. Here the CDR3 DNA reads TGTGCCAGCAGTCGTCAACTAGCGGGGGGGCCCCACGAGCAGTACTTC.

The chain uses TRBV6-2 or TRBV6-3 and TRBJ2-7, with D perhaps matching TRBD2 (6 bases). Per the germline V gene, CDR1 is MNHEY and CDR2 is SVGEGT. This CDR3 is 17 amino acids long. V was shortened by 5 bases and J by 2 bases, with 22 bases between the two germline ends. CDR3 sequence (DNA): TGTGCCAGCAGTGGCGGGCTAGCGCTCCCGTCAGCCTACGAGCAGTACTTC. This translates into CASSGGLALPSAYEQYF.

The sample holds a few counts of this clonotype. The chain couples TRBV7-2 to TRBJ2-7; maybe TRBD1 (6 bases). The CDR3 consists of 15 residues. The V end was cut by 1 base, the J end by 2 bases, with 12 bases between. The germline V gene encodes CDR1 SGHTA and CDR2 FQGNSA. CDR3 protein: CASSLGGTSTYEQYF. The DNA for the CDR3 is TGTGCCAGCAGCTTAGGGGGGACAAGCACCTACGAGCAGTACTTC. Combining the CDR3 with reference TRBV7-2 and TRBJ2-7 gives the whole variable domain GAGVSQSPSNKVTEKGKDVELRCDPISGHTALYWYRQSLGQGLEFLIYFQGNSAPDKSGLPSDRFSAERTGGSVSTLTIQRTQQEDSAVYLCASSLGGTSTYEQYFGPGTRLTVT.

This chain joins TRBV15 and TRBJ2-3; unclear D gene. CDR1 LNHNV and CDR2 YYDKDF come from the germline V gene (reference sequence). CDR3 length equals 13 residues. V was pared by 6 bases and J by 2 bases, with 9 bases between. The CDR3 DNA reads TGTGCCACCAGTCGGGCAGCCACAGATACGCAGTATTTT. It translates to CATSRAATDTQYF. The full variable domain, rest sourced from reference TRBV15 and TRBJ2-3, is DAMVIQNPRYQVTQFGKPVTLSCSQTLNHNVMYWYQQKSSQAPKLLFHYYDKDFNNEADTPDNFQSRRPNTSFCFLDIRSPGLGDTAMYLCATSRAATDTQYFGPGTRLTVL.

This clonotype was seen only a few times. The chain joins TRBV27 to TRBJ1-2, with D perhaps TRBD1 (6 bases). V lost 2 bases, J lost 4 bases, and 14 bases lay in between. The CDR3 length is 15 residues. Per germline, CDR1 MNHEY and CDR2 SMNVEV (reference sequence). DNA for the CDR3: TGTGCCAGCAGTTTAGTCAGGGGCGCGGGCTATGGCTACACCTTC. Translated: CASSLVRGAGYGYTF.

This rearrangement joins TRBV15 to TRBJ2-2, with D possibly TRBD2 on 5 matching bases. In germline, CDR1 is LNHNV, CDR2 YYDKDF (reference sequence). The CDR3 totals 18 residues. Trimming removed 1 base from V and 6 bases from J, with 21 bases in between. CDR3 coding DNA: TGTGCCACCAGCAGAGGGGCCGAATTTAACGGGGTTCCCGGGGAGCTGTTTTTT. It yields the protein CATSRGAEFNGVPGELFF.

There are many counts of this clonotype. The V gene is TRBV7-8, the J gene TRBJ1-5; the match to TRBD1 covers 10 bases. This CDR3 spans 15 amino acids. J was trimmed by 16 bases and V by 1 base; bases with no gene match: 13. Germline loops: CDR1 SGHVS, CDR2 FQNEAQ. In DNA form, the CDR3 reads TGTGCCAGCAGCTTAGAAGCGGGACAGGGGATTACTAGTCATTTT. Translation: CASSLEAGQGITSHF.

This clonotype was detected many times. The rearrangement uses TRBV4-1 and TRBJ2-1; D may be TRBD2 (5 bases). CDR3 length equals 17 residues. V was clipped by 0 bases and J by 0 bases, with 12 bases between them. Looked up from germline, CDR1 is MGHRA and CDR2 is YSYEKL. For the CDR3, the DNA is TGCGCCAGCAGCCAAGAGGAGGAGCGGATCTCCTACAATGAGCAGTTCTTC. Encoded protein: CASSQEEERISYNEQFF.

The CDR3: CASSGGQINYGYTF. The CDR3 coding sequence is TGTGCCAGCAGCGGGGGACAGATCAACTATGGCTACACCTTC. This chain links TRBV7-4 with TRBJ1-2; 7 positions agree with TRBD1. Germline lookup yields CDR1 SGHVT and CDR2 SQSDAQ. This CDR3 has 14 amino acids. The junction had 5 bases not matched to a gene; V was cut back by 5 bases and J by 2 bases.

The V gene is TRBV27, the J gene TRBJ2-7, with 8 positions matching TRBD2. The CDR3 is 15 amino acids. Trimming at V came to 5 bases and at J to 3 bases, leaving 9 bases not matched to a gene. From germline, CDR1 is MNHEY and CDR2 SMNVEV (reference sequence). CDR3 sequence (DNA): TGTGCCAGCAGTCCGCGGACTAGCCTAGGCTACGAGCAGTACTTC. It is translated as CASSPRTSLGYEQYF.